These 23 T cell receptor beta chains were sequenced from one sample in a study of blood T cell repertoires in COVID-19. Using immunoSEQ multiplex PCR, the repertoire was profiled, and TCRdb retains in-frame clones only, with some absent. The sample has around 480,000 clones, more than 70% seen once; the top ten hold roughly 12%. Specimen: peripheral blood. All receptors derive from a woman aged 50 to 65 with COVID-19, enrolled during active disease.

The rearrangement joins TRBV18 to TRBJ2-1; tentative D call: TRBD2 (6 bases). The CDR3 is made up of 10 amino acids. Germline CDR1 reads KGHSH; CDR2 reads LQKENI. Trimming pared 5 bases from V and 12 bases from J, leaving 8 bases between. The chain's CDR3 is CASSGGSQFF. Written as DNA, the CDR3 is TGTGCCAGCTCAGGGGGGTCGCAGTTCTTC.

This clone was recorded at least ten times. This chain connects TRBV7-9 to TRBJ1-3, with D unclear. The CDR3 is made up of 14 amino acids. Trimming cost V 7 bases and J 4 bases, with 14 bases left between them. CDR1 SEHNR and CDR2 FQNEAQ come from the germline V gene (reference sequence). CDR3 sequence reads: CASTRGGSGNTIYF. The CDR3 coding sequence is TGTGCCAGCACCCGGGGAGGGTCGGGAAACACCATATATTTT. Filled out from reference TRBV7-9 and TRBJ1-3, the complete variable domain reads DTGVSQNPRHKITKRGQNVTFRCDPISEHNRLYWYRQTLGQGPEFLTYFQNEAQLEKSRLLSDRFSAERPKGSFSTLEIQRTEQGDSAMYLCASTRGGSGNTIYFGEGSWLTVV.

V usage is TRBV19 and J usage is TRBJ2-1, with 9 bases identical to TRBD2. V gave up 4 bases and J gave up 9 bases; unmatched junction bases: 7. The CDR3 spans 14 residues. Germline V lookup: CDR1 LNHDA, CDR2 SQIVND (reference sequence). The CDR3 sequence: CASSKGTSRGEQFF. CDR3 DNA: TGTGCCAGTAGTAAGGGGACTAGCCGGGGTGAGCAGTTCTTC.

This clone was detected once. The CDR3 reads CASSLRGTPSDGYTF. Written as DNA, the CDR3 is TGCGCCAGCAGCTTGCGTGGGACTCCAAGCGATGGCTACACCTTC. The rearrangement joins TRBV5-1 to TRBJ1-2, with D possibly TRBD1 on 5 matching bases. This CDR3 has 15 residues. The V and J ends lost 1 base and 6 bases respectively, with 16 bases between them. Germline CDR1 reads SGHRS; CDR2 reads YFSETQ.

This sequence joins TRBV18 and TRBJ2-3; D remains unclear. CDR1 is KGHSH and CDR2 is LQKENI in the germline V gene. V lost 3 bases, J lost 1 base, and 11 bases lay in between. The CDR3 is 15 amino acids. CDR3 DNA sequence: TGTGCCAGCTCACCTTTCGGCCAGGGCACAGATACGCAGTATTTT. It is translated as CASSPFGQGTDTQYF.

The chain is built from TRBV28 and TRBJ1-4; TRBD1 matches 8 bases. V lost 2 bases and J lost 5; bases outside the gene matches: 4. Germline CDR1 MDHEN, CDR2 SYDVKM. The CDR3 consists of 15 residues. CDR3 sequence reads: CASSLNRGANEKLFF. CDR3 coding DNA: TGTGCCAGCAGTTTAAACAGGGGGGCAAATGAAAAACTGTTTTTT.

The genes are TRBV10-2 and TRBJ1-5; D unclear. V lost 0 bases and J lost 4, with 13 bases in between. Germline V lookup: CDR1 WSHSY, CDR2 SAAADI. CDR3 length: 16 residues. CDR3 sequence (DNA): TGCGCCAGCAGTGAGTCATGGCAGGAGGTTAATCAGCCCCAGCATTTT. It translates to CASSESWQEVNQPQHF.

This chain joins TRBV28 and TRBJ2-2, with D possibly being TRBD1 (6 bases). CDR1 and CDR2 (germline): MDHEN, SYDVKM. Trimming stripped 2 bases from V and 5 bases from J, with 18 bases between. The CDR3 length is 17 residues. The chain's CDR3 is CASSLQGQGLRTGELFF. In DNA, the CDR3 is TGTGCCAGCAGTTTACAGGGGCAAGGTTTACGAACCGGGGAGCTGTTTTTT.

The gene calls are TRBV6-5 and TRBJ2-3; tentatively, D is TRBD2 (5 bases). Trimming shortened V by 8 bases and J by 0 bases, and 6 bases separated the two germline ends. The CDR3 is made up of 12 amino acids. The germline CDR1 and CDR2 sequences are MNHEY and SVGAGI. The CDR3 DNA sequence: TGTGCCAGCGGGGAGAGCACAGATACGCAGTATTTT. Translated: CASGESTDTQYF.

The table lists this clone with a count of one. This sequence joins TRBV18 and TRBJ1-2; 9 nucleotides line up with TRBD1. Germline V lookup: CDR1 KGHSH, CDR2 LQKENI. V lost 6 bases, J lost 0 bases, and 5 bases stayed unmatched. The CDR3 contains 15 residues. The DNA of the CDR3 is TGTGCCAGCTCCCCAGGACAGGGGCCTAACTATGGCTACACCTTC. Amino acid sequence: CASSPGQGPNYGYTF. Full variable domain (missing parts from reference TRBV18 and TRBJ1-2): NAGVMQNPRHLVRRRGQEARLRCSPMKGHSHVYWYRQLPEEGLKFMVYLQKENIIDESGMPKERFSAEFPKEGPSILRIQQVVRGDSAAYFCASSPGQGPNYGYTFGSGTRLTVV.

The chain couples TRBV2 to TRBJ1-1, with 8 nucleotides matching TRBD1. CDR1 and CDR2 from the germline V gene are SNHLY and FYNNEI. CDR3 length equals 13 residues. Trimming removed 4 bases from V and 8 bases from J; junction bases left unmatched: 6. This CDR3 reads CASSVNRGTEAFF. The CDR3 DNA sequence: TGTGCCAGCAGTGTCAACAGGGGGACCGAAGCTTTCTTT.

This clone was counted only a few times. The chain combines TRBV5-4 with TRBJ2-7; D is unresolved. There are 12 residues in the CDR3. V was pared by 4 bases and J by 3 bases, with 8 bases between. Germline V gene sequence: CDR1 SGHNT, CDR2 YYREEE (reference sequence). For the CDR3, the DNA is TGTGCCAGCAGCCTCGGGTTCTACGAGCAGTACTTC. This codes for CASSLGFYEQYF.

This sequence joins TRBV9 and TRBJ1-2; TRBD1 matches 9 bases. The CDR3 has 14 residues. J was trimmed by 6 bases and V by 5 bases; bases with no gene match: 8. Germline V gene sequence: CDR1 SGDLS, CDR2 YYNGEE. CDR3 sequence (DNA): TGTGCCAGCAGTACTTCCGGGACAGGGAATGGCTACACCTTC. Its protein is CASSTSGTGNGYTF.

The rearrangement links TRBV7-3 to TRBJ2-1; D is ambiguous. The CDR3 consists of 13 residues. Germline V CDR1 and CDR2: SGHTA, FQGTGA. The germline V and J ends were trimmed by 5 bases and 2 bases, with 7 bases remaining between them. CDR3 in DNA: TGTGCCAGCAGCCCTCCTACCTACAATGAGCAGTTCTTC. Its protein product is CASSPPTYNEQFF. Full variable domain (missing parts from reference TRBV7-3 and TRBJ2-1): GAGVSQTPSNKVTEKGKYVELRCDPISGHTALYWYRQSLGQGPEFLIYFQGTGAADDSGLPNDRFFAVRPEGSVSTLKIQRTERGDSAVYLCASSPPTYNEQFFGPGTRLTVL.

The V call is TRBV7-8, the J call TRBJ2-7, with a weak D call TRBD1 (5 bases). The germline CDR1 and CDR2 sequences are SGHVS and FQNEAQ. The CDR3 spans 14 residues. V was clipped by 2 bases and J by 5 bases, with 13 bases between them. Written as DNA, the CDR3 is TGTGCCAGCAGCTTACCAGGGCAAATCGACGAGCAGTACTTC. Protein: CASSLPGQIDEQYF.

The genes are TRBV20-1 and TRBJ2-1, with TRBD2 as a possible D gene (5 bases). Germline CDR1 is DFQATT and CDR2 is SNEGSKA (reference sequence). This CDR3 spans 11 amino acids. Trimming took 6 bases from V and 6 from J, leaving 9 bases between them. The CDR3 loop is CSAGRGNEQFF. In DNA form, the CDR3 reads TGCAGTGCCGGTCGGGGCAATGAGCAGTTCTTC.

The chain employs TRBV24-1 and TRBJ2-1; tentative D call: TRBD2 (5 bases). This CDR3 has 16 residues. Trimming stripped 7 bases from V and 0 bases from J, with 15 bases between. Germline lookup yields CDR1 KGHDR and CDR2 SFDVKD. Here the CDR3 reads CATSAGLASSYNEQFF. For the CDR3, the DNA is TGTGCCACCAGCGCTGGACTGGCTAGCTCCTACAATGAGCAGTTCTTC.

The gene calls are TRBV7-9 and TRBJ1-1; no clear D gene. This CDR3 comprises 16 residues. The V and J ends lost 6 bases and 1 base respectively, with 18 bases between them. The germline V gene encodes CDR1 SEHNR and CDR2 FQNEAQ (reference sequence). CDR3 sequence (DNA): TGTGCCAGCAGTCTGTGGGTGTTGCCGGGGAACACTGAAGCTTTCTTT. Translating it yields CASSLWVLPGNTEAFF.

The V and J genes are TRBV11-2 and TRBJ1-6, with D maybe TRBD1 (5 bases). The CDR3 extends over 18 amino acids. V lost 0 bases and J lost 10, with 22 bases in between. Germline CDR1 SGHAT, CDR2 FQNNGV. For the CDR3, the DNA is TGTGCCAGCAGCTTAGATCGACAATCCCTCAGGGTTGCCTCACCCCTCCACTTT. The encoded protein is CASSLDRQSLRVASPLHF.

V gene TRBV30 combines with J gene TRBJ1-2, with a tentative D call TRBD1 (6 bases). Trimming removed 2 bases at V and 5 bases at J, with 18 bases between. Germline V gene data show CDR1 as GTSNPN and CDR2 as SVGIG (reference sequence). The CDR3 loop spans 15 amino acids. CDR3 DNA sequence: TGTGCCTGGAGTTCCCTCTTGGGGGCCCTTTATGGCTACACCTTC. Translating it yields CAWSSLLGALYGYTF.

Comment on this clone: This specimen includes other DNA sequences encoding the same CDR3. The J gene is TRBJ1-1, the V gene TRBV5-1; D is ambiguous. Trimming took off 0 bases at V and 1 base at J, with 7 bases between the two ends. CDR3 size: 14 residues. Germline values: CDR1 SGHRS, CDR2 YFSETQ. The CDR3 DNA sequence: TGCGCCAGCAGCTTGGGGGCCGCGAACACTGAAGCTTTCTTT. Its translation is CASSLGAANTEAFF.

The CDR3 spells CASSYSPYRGTEAFF. The CDR3 DNA sequence: TGTGCCAGCAGTTACTCCCCCTATAGGGGCACTGAAGCTTTCTTT. V and J are TRBV6-5 and TRBJ1-1, with TRBD1 as a possible D gene (5 bases). CDR1 is MNHEY, CDR2 SVGAGI, per germline. The CDR3 consists of 15 residues. V was clipped by 0 bases and J by 4 bases, with 12 bases between them.

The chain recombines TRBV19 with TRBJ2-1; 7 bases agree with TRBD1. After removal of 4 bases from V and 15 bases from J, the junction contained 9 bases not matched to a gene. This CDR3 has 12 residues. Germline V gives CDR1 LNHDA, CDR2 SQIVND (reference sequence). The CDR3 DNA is TGTGCCAGTAGTACCGCCGGGACAGTCCCGTTCTTC. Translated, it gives CASSTAGTVPFF.